The subject of this entry is one T cell receptor beta chain. RNA was extracted and reverse transcribed into cDNA as the sequencing template. TCRdb's table, derived via immunoSEQ multiplex PCR, lists solely in-frame clones and lacks some. The data hold about 150,000 clones, with roughly 52% observed a single time. V was pared by 0 bases and J by 0 bases, with 8 bases between. This CDR3 region has 14 residues. Germline V gene lookup returns CDR1 SQVTM and CDR2 ANQGSEA. These data come from a study of CD8+ T cells in alopecia areata. Treatment given: oral pan-JAK inhibitor, 5-10 mg twice daily. The sequence derives from a human donor with alopecia areata. The gene calls are TRBV29-1 and TRBJ1-1; the D is unclear. This material consisted of CD8+ T cells sorted from blood, taken at week 4, from a patient treated with tofacitinib. CDR3 protein: CSVEDLQLNTEAFF. DNA for the CDR3: TGCAGCGTTGAAGATCTACAGTTGAACACTGAAGCTTTCTTT.